The following is a T cell receptor (beta chain) sequence with its context. The sample is drawn from a study of CD8+CD57+ T cells in acquired aplastic anemia. Turning to the study itself: Sorted CD4+ plus CD8+ cells gave DNA averaging 3.2 ug.

It was patients with CD8+CD57+ cell expansion by flow cytometry who were chosen for sequencing. Deletions cut 0 bases from V and 6 bases from J, with 3 bases between. From germline, CDR1 is LGHDT and CDR2 YNNKEL (reference sequence). CDR3 length: 12 residues. Profiling that covered TCR beta VDJ and CDR3 relied on genomic DNA as its template. TCRdb processed the reads anew with MiXCR; each CDR3 protein has one entry. Among about 120,000 distinct CDR3 sequences listed, 55% to 60% were seen once. The genes are TRBV3-1 and TRBJ1-5, with D hard to call. Sequences were obtained from sorted CD4+, CD8+, or CD8+CD57+ T cells (not recorded which) from PBMCs. The receptor's source is a human donor with aplastic anemia. The CDR3 DNA reads as TGTGCCAGCAGCCAAGACGGTCAGCCCCAGCATTTT. This translates into CASSQDGQPQHF.